This entry describes one TCR beta chain. The antigen is not known. Cells were stimulated nonspecifically with anti-CD3/anti-CD28 magnetic beads. Sorting of responding CD4+ T cells relied on upregulated CD40 ligand together with CD69. The sample comes from a study of persistence of HIV-infected CD4 T cells. Study-wide background: Antigen stimulation activated a lower proportion of cells, more of them memory, than anti-CD3/anti-CD28 stimulation.

The CDR3 length is 15 residues. CDR1 and CDR2 from the germline V gene are SGDLS and YYNGEE. Losses at the gene ends were 0 bases for V and 4 bases for J; bases not matched to a gene: 7. The libraries were made with immunoSEQ version 4 in survey mode. Each sample used up to 1 ug genomic DNA diluted to about 10 ng/uL. Sequencing was performed with immunoSEQ multiplex PCR; in TCRdb, only in-frame clones are kept and a portion is missing. The sample records about 45,000 clones, approximately 90% being singletons. Study-wide results and limits: Compared with CD3/CD28-stimulated cells, CMV- and Gag-responding cells showed lower TCRbeta richness. Rare CMV-responding cells carrying HIV-1 proviruses were not analyzed separately for TCR.

This clonotype was obtained from an adult woman with HIV who was CMV-seropositive. The chain uses TRBV9 and TRBJ2-7; 7 positions agree with TRBD1. The sequenced sample was CD4+ T cells sorted from PBMCs after roughly 18-hour stimulation, obtained from a patient who received antiretroviral therapy. Here the CDR3 DNA reads TGTGCCAGCAGCGTAGAAAACAGGGGTAGGTACGAGCAGTACTTC. Its translation: CASSVENRGRYEQYF.